Presented here are 32 T cell receptor beta chains from one specimen sequenced in a study of blood T cell repertoires in COVID-19. TCRdb keeps only in-frame clones here, not all; method: immunoSEQ multiplex PCR. The sample has fewer than 200,000 clones; nearly 80% are singletons. Input material: peripheral blood. The receptors come from a woman between 70 and 85 years old with acute or convalescent COVID-19.

The rearrangement uses TRBV19 and TRBJ2-2, with no clear D. This CDR3 has 13 amino acids. Trimming took off 6 bases at V and 1 base at J, with 6 bases between the two ends. Germline CDR1 reads LNHDA; CDR2 reads SQIVND (reference sequence). The CDR3 nucleotides read TGTGCCAGTAGACTTATGAACACCGGGGAGCTGTTTTTT. Translating it yields CASRLMNTGELFF. The full variable domain, its missing parts supplied by reference TRBV19 and TRBJ2-2, is DGGITQSPKYLFRKEGQNVTLSCEQNLNHDAMYWYRQDPGQGLRLIYYSQIVNDFQKGDIAEGYSVSREKKESFPLTVTSAQKNPTAFYLCASRLMNTGELFFGEGSRLTVL.

This chain uses TRBV28 with TRBJ1-2, with 7 bases that match TRBD1. With V trimmed by 8 bases and J by 1 base, 4 bases remained unmatched. The germline V gene encodes CDR1 MDHEN and CDR2 SYDVKM. CDR3 length: 13 amino acids. For the CDR3, the DNA is TGTGCCAGCTCGGGACAGAATAACTATGGCTACACCTTC. Its protein product is CASSGQNNYGYTF.

This clone was recorded once. This chain connects TRBV3-1 (or the pseudogene TRBV3-2) to TRBJ2-3; TRBD2 aligns across 15 bases. V dropped 0 bases and J dropped 4; count of bases not matched to a gene: 17. Germline CDR1 reads LGHDT; CDR2 reads YNNKEL (reference sequence). The CDR3 extends over 22 amino acids. The chain's CDR3 is CASSQDIAGLAGGWYSADTQYF. The CDR3 coding sequence is TGTGCCAGCAGCCAAGACATAGCGGGACTAGCGGGAGGATGGTATTCTGCAGATACGCAGTATTTT.

The table lists this clone with a few counts. The rearrangement uses TRBV29-1 and TRBJ2-2, with D perhaps matching TRBD1 (5 bases). This CDR3 contains 11 residues. The V gene's germline CDR1 is SQVTM and CDR2 ANQGSEA. Trimming pared 3 bases from V and 7 bases from J, leaving 6 bases between. The CDR3 protein is CSVDRVGELFF. CDR3 nucleotide sequence: TGCAGCGTTGACAGGGTCGGGGAGCTGTTTTTT.

The rearrangement joins TRBV6-2 or TRBV6-3 to TRBJ2-2; D unresolved. V was pared by 2 bases and J by 1 base, with 11 bases between. The CDR3 sequence is 16 residues long. CDR1 and CDR2 from the germline V gene are MNHEY and SVGEGT. Here the CDR3 DNA reads TGTGCCAGCAGTTACCGAAGACGAGGGAACACCGGGGAGCTGTTTTTT. This codes for CASSYRRRGNTGELFF.

A remark on this clone: Germline is not matched at one junction end, which may reflect a read error. V usage is TRBV18 and J usage is TRBJ1-2, with 10 bases matching TRBD1. CDR1 KGHSH and CDR2 LQKENI come from the germline V gene. The CDR3 covers 14 residues. The CDR3 spells CASSESRDRGSYPF. The DNA for the CDR3 is TGTGCCAGCTCTGAATCACGGGACAGGGGATCTTATCCTTTC.

This clone was observed once. The rearrangement uses TRBV9 and TRBJ2-1; D uncertain. Germline values: CDR1 SGDLS, CDR2 YYNGEE. The CDR3 totals 16 residues. Deletions cut 0 bases from V and 5 bases from J, with 15 bases between. The CDR3 protein is CASSVGSSNPDNEQFF. In DNA form, the CDR3 reads TGTGCCAGCAGCGTAGGTAGCAGCAATCCCGACAATGAGCAGTTCTTC.

The V gene is TRBV7-8, the J gene TRBJ2-2; 8 bases align to TRBD1. With V trimmed by 2 bases and J by 7 bases, 12 bases remained unmatched. This CDR3 is 17 amino acids long. The germline V gene encodes CDR1 SGHVS and CDR2 FQNEAQ. The CDR3 is CASSLRPLGQGDGELFF. The CDR3 nucleotides read TGTGCCAGCAGCTTACGACCCCTAGGACAGGGCGACGGGGAGCTGTTTTTT.

The V call is TRBV4-2, the J call TRBJ2-7; D might be TRBD2 (6 bases). Germline V gives CDR1 LGHNA, CDR2 YNFKEQ. Trimming pared 0 bases from V and 2 bases from J, leaving 11 bases between. This CDR3 spans 15 amino acids. The CDR3, as DNA: TGTGCCAGCAGCCAAGACAGCCAGCGGGCCTACGAGCAGTACTTC. The encoded protein is CASSQDSQRAYEQYF.

This clone has more than one count but fewer than ten. V gene TRBV20-1 combines with J gene TRBJ1-1; 8 bases are shared with TRBD1. Germline CDR1 reads DFQATT; CDR2 reads SNEGSKA (reference sequence). CDR3 length: 15 amino acids. V trimming: 3 bases; J trimming: 8 bases; junction bases outside the gene matches: 14. The CDR3 is CSASSSGGELREAFF. CDR3 DNA: TGCAGTGCTAGTTCTTCAGGGGGCGAACTGCGCGAAGCTTTCTTT.

This clone has a single count. The CDR3, as DNA: TGTGCCAGCAGCGAGGCAGGGAGGGAGACCCAGTACTTC. Translating it yields CASSEAGRETQYF. The rearrangement uses TRBV11-3 and TRBJ2-5; D may be TRBD2 (6 bases). Between the trimmed V and J ends, which lost 5 bases and 5 bases, there was a span of 12 bases. Germline CDR1 SGHNT, CDR2 YENEEA. CDR3 length: 13 residues.

The chain employs TRBV5-6 and TRBJ1-2, with D perhaps TRBD1 (5 bases). CDR1 and CDR2 from the germline V gene are SGHDT and YYEEEE. V was shortened by 2 bases and J by 8 bases, with 13 bases between the two germline ends. The CDR3 covers 13 residues. The CDR3 DNA reads TGTGCCAGCAGCTTTGCGGGGGTGTTAGGCTACACCTTC. Amino acids: CASSFAGVLGYTF.

The chain has TRBV19 and TRBJ2-4; 9 nucleotides align to TRBD1. This CDR3 comprises 14 residues. Germline V gene data show CDR1 as LNHDA and CDR2 as SQIVND (reference sequence). V trimming: 3 bases; J trimming: 5 bases; junction bases outside the gene matches: 2. CDR3 DNA: TGTGCCAGTAGTATGAGGACAGGGGAAAACATTCAGTACTTC. The encoded protein is CASSMRTGENIQYF. Filled out from reference TRBV19 and TRBJ2-4, the complete variable domain reads DGGITQSPKYLFRKEGQNVTLSCEQNLNHDAMYWYRQDPGQGLRLIYYSQIVNDFQKGDIAEGYSVSREKKESFPLTVTSAQKNPTAFYLCASSMRTGENIQYFGAGTRLSVL.

This chain joins TRBV7-2 and TRBJ2-1; TRBD1 is a possible D gene (6 bases). The germline CDR1 and CDR2 sequences are SGHTA and FQGNSA. Trimming shortened V by 0 bases and J by 0 bases, and 9 bases separated the two germline ends. This CDR3 region has 16 residues. The CDR3 DNA reads as TGTGCCAGCAGCTTAGCGAGGGACATCTCCTACAATGAGCAGTTCTTC. Its protein is CASSLARDISYNEQFF.

The DNA for the CDR3 is TGTGCCAGCAGGCAGTTCAATGAGCAGTTCTTC. The encoded protein is CASRQFNEQFF. The chain employs TRBV2 and TRBJ2-1, with D hard to call. Germline V gene sequence: CDR1 SNHLY, CDR2 FYNNEI. The CDR3 runs 11 residues. V lost 6 bases, J lost 6 bases, and 6 bases lay in between.

Turning to this clone: Relative to the germline gene, one junction end is altered; a read error may explain this. The CDR3: CASSLGGLFSSNEQFF. CDR3 bases: TGTGCCAGCAGCCTCGGGGGACTCTTCTCCTCCAATGAGCAGTTCTTC. The genes are TRBV11-3 and TRBJ2-1, with D perhaps matching TRBD2 (6 bases). The CDR3 totals 16 residues. Germline V gene lookup returns CDR1 SGHNT and CDR2 YENEEA.

Concerning this clone: This same CDR3 is encoded by further DNA sequences in the sample. The chain employs TRBV5-8 and TRBJ1-1; the D is unclear. CDR1 SGHTS and CDR2 YDEGEE come from the germline V gene. The CDR3 covers 13 residues. The ends were cut back, 1 base at V and 1 base at J, with 5 bases in the middle. CDR3 sequence: CASSLSKNTEAFF. Written as DNA, the CDR3 is TGTGCCAGCAGCTTGTCTAAGAACACTGAAGCTTTCTTT.

This clone showed up just a few times. V gene TRBV12-3 or TRBV12-4 combines with J gene TRBJ1-1; no clear D gene. V was clipped by 6 bases and J by 1 base, with 9 bases between them. The CDR3 runs to 13 residues. CDR3 sequence: CASRSLPNTEAFF. The CDR3 bases are TGTGCCAGCAGGAGCCTGCCGAACACTGAAGCTTTCTTT.

The chain recombines TRBV5-1 with TRBJ2-6; no clear D. V was cut by 0 bases and J by 0 bases, with 7 bases left in between. The CDR3 totals 16 residues. In germline, CDR1 is SGHRS, CDR2 YFSETQ. DNA of the CDR3: TGCGCCAGCAGCTTGGAATTCATCTCTGGGGCCAACGTCCTGACTTTC. Translation: CASSLEFISGANVLTF.

This clone was observed a handful of times. The chain links TRBV6-1 to TRBJ2-3; 15 bases agree with TRBD2. CDR1 MNHNS and CDR2 SASEGT come from the germline V gene. CDR3 size: 19 residues. The ends lost 4 bases at V and 2 bases at J; junction bases unmatched: 10. The CDR3 is CASSAVGTSGRRLTDTQYF. The DNA for the CDR3 is TGTGCCAGCAGTGCAGTAGGGACTAGCGGGAGGAGACTCACAGATACGCAGTATTTT.

The chain's CDR3 is CASSLAARADSPLHF. CDR3 sequence (DNA): TGTGCCAGCAGCTTAGCAGCCAGGGCTGATTCACCCCTCCACTTT. This rearrangement joins TRBV7-6 to TRBJ1-6; maybe TRBD1 (5 bases). The CDR3 is 15 residues long. V was cut by 0 bases and J by 8 bases, with 11 bases left in between. Germline V lookup: CDR1 SGHVS, CDR2 FNYEAQ.

The chain joins TRBV10-2 to TRBJ2-1, with 8 positions matching TRBD1. Per germline, CDR1 WSHSY and CDR2 SAAADI. CDR3 length: 12 amino acids. V shed 8 bases, J shed 5 bases, and the junction held 2 bases outside the gene matches. The CDR3 protein is CASRGQDNEQFF. As DNA, the CDR3 is TGCGCCAGCCGGGGACAGGACAATGAGCAGTTCTTC.

The rearrangement uses TRBV25-1 and TRBJ2-7; 7 positions match TRBD1. From germline, CDR1 is MGHDK and CDR2 SYGVNS. Trimming cost V 3 bases and J 5 bases; bases outside gene matches: 10. The CDR3 length is 15 residues. The CDR3 bases are TGTGCCAGCAGTGATGCTGGCAGGGGGTACGACGAGCAGTACTTC. The encoded protein is CASSDAGRGYDEQYF.

This chain links TRBV7-9 with TRBJ2-7; 7 bases align to TRBD1. The CDR3 sequence is 14 residues long. V was pared by 7 bases and J by 0 bases, with 6 bases of the junction left unmatched. Germline lookup yields CDR1 SEHNR and CDR2 FQNEAQ (reference sequence). The CDR3: CASIEGDSSYEQYF. DNA of the CDR3: TGTGCCAGCATTGAAGGGGACAGCTCCTACGAGCAGTACTTC. Full variable domain (outside the CDR3, taken from reference TRBV7-9 and TRBJ2-7): DTGVSQNPRHKITKRGQNVTFRCDPISEHNRLYWYRQTLGQGPEFLTYFQNEAQLEKSRLLSDRFSAERPKGSFSTLEIQRTEQGDSAMYLCASIEGDSSYEQYFGPGTRLTVT.

The chain uses TRBV19 and TRBJ1-2; 7 bases are a match to TRBD1. From germline, CDR1 is LNHDA and CDR2 SQIVND (reference sequence). The CDR3 has 14 amino acids. J was trimmed by 1 base and V by 6 bases; bases with no gene match: 5. The CDR3 coding sequence is TGTGCCAGTAGGCCAACAGGGGATAACTATGGCTACACCTTC. As protein: CASRPTGDNYGYTF.

The chain combines TRBV2 with TRBJ1-4, with TRBD1 matching over 8 bases. The CDR3 is made up of 14 amino acids. Trimming cost V 6 bases and J 8 bases; bases outside gene matches: 8. Germline V gene sequence: CDR1 SNHLY, CDR2 FYNNEI. The CDR3: CASRRDRRSEKLFF. CDR3 coding DNA: TGTGCCAGCAGGCGGGACAGGAGGAGCGAAAAACTGTTTTTT.

The chain links TRBV19 to TRBJ1-5, with a possible D match to TRBD1 (6 bases). The CDR3 runs to 21 residues. The germline V gene has CDR1 LNHDA and CDR2 SQIVND (reference sequence). V lost 3 bases, J lost 2 bases, and 29 bases lay in between. CDR3: CASSMLTLDSNLQYGNQPQHF. The CDR3 nucleotides are TGTGCCAGTAGTATGCTGACACTGGACAGTAACCTCCAATACGGCAATCAGCCCCAGCATTTT.

The gene calls are TRBV7-8 and TRBJ1-1; 12 nucleotides line up with TRBD1. The CDR3 totals 14 residues. Germline V gives CDR1 SGHVS, CDR2 FQNEAQ. The ends lost 3 bases at V and 10 bases at J; junction bases unmatched: 6. The CDR3 region has the DNA TGTGCCAGCAGCTTCGGTAGGGACAGGGGGCCAGCTTTCTTT. Translated, it gives CASSFGRDRGPAFF.

This chain joins TRBV4-2 and TRBJ2-7; maybe TRBD2 (7 bases). V was trimmed by 0 bases and J by 5 bases, leaving 20 bases between them. The length of the CDR3 is 17 residues. CDR1 and CDR2 (germline): LGHNA, YNFKEQ. The CDR3 sequence: CASSQEGGLQGYHEQYF. CDR3 sequence (DNA): TGTGCCAGCAGCCAAGAGGGGGGACTACAGGGCTACCACGAGCAGTACTTC.

The chain links TRBV9 to TRBJ1-1; D ambiguous. The V and J ends lost 4 bases and 4 bases respectively, with 14 bases between them. Germline values: CDR1 SGDLS, CDR2 YYNGEE. This CDR3 spans 14 amino acids. The CDR3 loop is CASSPRLGSTEAFF. The CDR3 DNA reads as TGTGCCAGCAGCCCTCGACTAGGCAGCACTGAAGCTTTCTTT. The full variable domain, rest sourced from reference TRBV9 and TRBJ1-1, is DSGVTQTPKHLITATGQRVTLRCSPRSGDLSVYWYQQSLDQGLQFLIQYYNGEERAKGNILERFSAQQFPDLHSELNLSSLELGDSALYFCASSPRLGSTEAFFGQGTRLTVV.

In this sample, this clone turned up many times. The chain combines TRBV9 with TRBJ2-1, with 7 bases matching TRBD2. V dropped 4 bases and J dropped 8; count of bases not matched to a gene: 12. Germline CDR1 and CDR2: SGDLS and YYNGEE. The CDR3 runs to 15 residues. The CDR3 DNA follows: TGTGCCAGCAGCCCACGAACCGGGACTAATGATGAGCAGTTCTTC. It codes for CASSPRTGTNDEQFF.

The genes are TRBV18 and TRBJ2-1, with D uncertain. Germline CDR1 and CDR2: KGHSH and LQKENI. The V end lost 0 bases, the J end lost 1 base, and 19 bases lay between the germline ends. The CDR3 runs to 19 residues. CDR3 sequence: CASSPPVRRLDRSYNEQFF. As DNA, the CDR3 is TGTGCCAGCTCACCACCGGTAAGGCGGTTAGATCGATCCTACAATGAGCAGTTCTTC.